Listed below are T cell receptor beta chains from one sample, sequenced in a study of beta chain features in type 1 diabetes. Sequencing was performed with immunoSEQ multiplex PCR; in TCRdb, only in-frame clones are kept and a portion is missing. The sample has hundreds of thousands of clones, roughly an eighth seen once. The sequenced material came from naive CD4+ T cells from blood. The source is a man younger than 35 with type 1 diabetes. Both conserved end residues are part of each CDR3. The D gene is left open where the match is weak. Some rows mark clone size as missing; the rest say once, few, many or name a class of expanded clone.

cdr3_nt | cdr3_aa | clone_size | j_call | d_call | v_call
TGTGCCAGCAGCTTAGCGGGGCCCTACGAGCAGTACTTC | CASSLAGPYEQYF | - | TRBJ2-7 | - | TRBV7-9
TGTGCTAGCAGCTTAGGCACCGTCGGCGCCGATACGCAGTATTTT | CASSLGTVGADTQYF | few | TRBJ2-3 | - | TRBV7-7
TGTGCCAGCAGTGAGTCCAGGGCGAACACCGGGGAGCTGTTTTTT | CASSESRANTGELFF | - | TRBJ2-2 | - | TRBV2
TGTGCCAGCAGCGCTGCAGGGGACGAGCAGTACTTC | CASSAAGDEQYF | few | TRBJ2-7 | - | TRBV5-4
TGTGCCAGTAGTGCCTCGACAGGGGCACGGCAGCCCCAGCATTTT | CASSASTGARQPQHF | few | TRBJ1-5 | TRBD1 | TRBV19
TGTGCCAGCAGTTCTTCTGACCGACGGGCTTTCTTT | CASSSSDRRAFF | few | TRBJ1-1 | - | TRBV27
TGTGCCAGCTCAGCCGACAGGGCTAACTATGGCTACACCTTC | CASSADRANYGYTF | - | TRBJ1-2 | TRBD1 | TRBV18
TGCAGTGCTAGAGTAAACACTGAAGCTTTCTTT | CSARVNTEAFF | few | TRBJ1-1 | - | TRBV20-1
TGTGCCAGTAGTCTCCGGACCAGCACAGATACGCAGTATTTT | CASSLRTSTDTQYF | - | TRBJ2-3 | - | TRBV19
TGTGCCAGCTCGCCGTTCGACCGGCGGGGAAATTCACCCCTCCACTTT | CASSPFDRRGNSPLHF | few | TRBJ1-6 | - | TRBV18